This passage covers 21 T cell receptor beta chains from one sample sequenced in a study of control samples from healthy donors and cancer patients. Profiled with immunoSEQ multiplex PCR; TCRdb holds only in-frame clones, not every one. The table has 100,000 to 150,000 clones, around 92% seen once; the top ten hold 0.55% to 0.65%. The sample was PBMCs. These receptors were obtained from an elderly man with head and neck cancer.

This clone was picked up one time. The genes are TRBV12-5 and TRBJ1-5, with D uncertain. The V end was cut by 6 bases, the J end by 3 bases, with 12 bases between. The CDR3 runs to 14 residues. From germline, CDR1 is LGHNT and CDR2 FRNRAP. CDR3 loop: CASGLRDSNQPQHF. The CDR3, as DNA: TGTGCTAGTGGCCTCCGGGATTCCAATCAGCCCCAGCATTTT.

This chain uses TRBV6-6 with TRBJ1-3; D is possibly TRBD1 (5 bases). Looked up from germline, CDR1 is MNHNY and CDR2 is SVGAGI (reference sequence). There are 15 residues in the CDR3. V was cut by 5 bases and J by 2 bases, with 13 bases left in between. CDR3: CASSPPGGTGNTIYF. For the CDR3, the DNA is TGTGCCAGCAGTCCCCCGGGGGGGACTGGAAACACCATATATTTT.

This clone was counted between two and nine times. Here the CDR3 reads CASSQEREGTYEQYF. The DNA of the CDR3 is TGCGCCAGCAGCCAAGAGCGAGAGGGCACCTACGAGCAGTACTTC. This chain joins TRBV4-1 and TRBJ2-7, with D perhaps matching TRBD2 (5 bases). This CDR3 is built from 15 residues. Per the germline V gene, CDR1 is MGHRA and CDR2 is YSYEKL. V was pared by 0 bases and J by 2 bases, with 11 bases between.

This rearrangement joins TRBV4-1 to TRBJ1-5; D uncertain. V was trimmed by 0 bases and J by 2 bases, leaving 14 bases between them. Germline V gene data show CDR1 as MGHRA and CDR2 as YSYEKL. The CDR3 has 17 amino acids. The CDR3 region is CASSQDLPTRGNQPQHF. The CDR3 DNA sequence: TGCGCCAGCAGCCAAGATCTCCCTACGAGGGGCAATCAGCCCCAGCATTTT.

V gene TRBV4-1 combines with J gene TRBJ2-2; D might be TRBD1 (5 bases). Germline V gene lookup returns CDR1 MGHRA and CDR2 YSYEKL. Trimming took off 3 bases at V and 4 bases at J, with 12 bases between the two ends. The CDR3 runs to 15 residues. The CDR3 nucleotides read TGCGCCAGCAGCCACTACAAGGGGTCCACCGGGGAGCTGTTTTTT. This encodes CASSHYKGSTGELFF.

The chain recombines TRBV7-9 with TRBJ1-2; TRBD1 matches at 7 bases. V gave up 5 bases and J gave up 5 bases; unmatched junction bases: 11. Germline V CDR1 and CDR2: SEHNR, FQNEAQ (reference sequence). The CDR3 has 15 residues. CDR3 region: CASSTTGVNPYGYTF. As DNA, the CDR3 is TGTGCCAGCAGCACTACAGGGGTTAATCCTTATGGCTACACCTTC.

The DNA for the CDR3 is TGTGCCAGCAGCCTCGCTCACGGCTCTATGAACACTGAAGCTTTCTTT. It yields the protein CASSLAHGSMNTEAFF. The V call is TRBV7-6, the J call TRBJ1-1; no firm D call. The V end lost 5 bases, the J end lost 0 bases, and 16 bases lay between the germline ends. CDR3 size: 16 residues. From germline, CDR1 is SGHVS and CDR2 FNYEAQ.

The chain has TRBV7-2 and TRBJ2-2; TRBD1 agrees at 8 bases. Unmatched junction bases numbered 6, after V lost 5 bases and J lost 7 bases. This CDR3 contains 14 residues. The germline gives CDR1 SGHTA, CDR2 FQGNSA. The CDR3 sequence: CASSAGGWGGELFF. The CDR3 DNA reads as TGTGCCAGCAGCGCAGGGGGCTGGGGCGGGGAGCTGTTTTTT.

This chain joins TRBV30 and TRBJ2-7; D may be TRBD2 (7 bases). This CDR3 spans 13 amino acids. Germline values: CDR1 GTSNPN, CDR2 SVGIG (reference sequence). The CDR3 sequence: CALGGTISYEQYF. Here the CDR3 DNA reads TGTGCTCTAGGGGGGACTATCTCCTACGAGCAGTACTTC.

The chain recombines TRBV2 with TRBJ2-1, with D maybe TRBD2 (6 bases). CDR1 SNHLY and CDR2 FYNNEI come from the germline V gene. The CDR3 runs 14 residues. Trimming took 3 bases from V and 1 from J, leaving 7 bases between them. CDR3 nucleotide sequence: TGTGCCAGCAGTGAGGAGGGGTCCTACAATGAGCAGTTCTTC. This encodes CASSEEGSYNEQFF.

This clone was counted only a few times. This chain uses TRBV5-1 with TRBJ2-5; 10 nucleotides align to TRBD1. The junction had 3 bases not matched to a gene; V was cut back by 0 bases and J by 1 base. The CDR3 is 16 amino acids. The germline gives CDR1 SGHRS, CDR2 YFSETQ. The CDR3 region is CASSLGGTGAQETQYF. In DNA form, the CDR3 reads TGCGCCAGCAGCTTGGGCGGGACAGGGGCCCAAGAGACCCAGTACTTC.

The chain links TRBV5-1 to TRBJ2-7, with a weak D call TRBD2 (6 bases). Germline CDR1 and CDR2: SGHRS and YFSETQ. V lost 0 bases, J lost 4 bases, and 11 bases lay in between. The CDR3 runs to 14 residues. The CDR3 loop is CASSLAGDQYEQYF. CDR3 DNA: TGCGCCAGCAGCTTGGCGGGGGATCAATACGAGCAGTACTTC.

In DNA, the CDR3 is TGTGCCAGCAGTTCGTACACTAATGAAAAACTGTTTTTT. Translating it yields CASSSYTNEKLFF. The chain combines TRBV7-9 with TRBJ1-4; D unclear. Trimming pared 6 bases from V and 2 bases from J, leaving 7 bases between. The CDR3 runs to 13 residues. From germline, CDR1 is SEHNR and CDR2 FQNEAQ (reference sequence).

The chain links TRBV11-2 to TRBJ2-7; D tentatively fits TRBD1 or TRBD2 (5 bases each). The V gene's germline CDR1 is SGHAT and CDR2 FQNNGV. The CDR3 has 13 amino acids. Trimming stripped 5 bases from V and 1 base from J, with 9 bases between. Here the CDR3 reads CASSQGPSYEQYF. In DNA form, the CDR3 reads TGTGCCAGCAGCCAGGGACCGTCCTACGAGCAGTACTTC.

This clone was detected a few times. This chain joins TRBV6-5 and TRBJ2-7; tentative D call: TRBD2 (5 bases). The CDR3 sequence is 14 residues long. CDR1 MNHEY and CDR2 SVGAGI come from the germline V gene. V lost 6 bases and J lost 2, with 14 bases in between. The CDR3 loop is CASRLQPGTYEQYF. CDR3 in DNA: TGTGCCAGCAGACTCCAACCGGGAACCTACGAGCAGTACTTC.

This clone was seen just once. The gene calls are TRBV7-2 and TRBJ2-7; 8 positions match TRBD2. V shed 6 bases and J 6 bases; nucleotides not matched to a gene: 13. This CDR3 comprises 15 residues. The germline V gene has CDR1 SGHTA and CDR2 FQGNSA. The CDR3, as DNA: TGTGCCAGCAGATTTCCGGGGACTAGTCTTGCCGAGCAGTACTTC. The encoded protein is CASRFPGTSLAEQYF.

This clone showed up just a few times. The V gene is TRBV6-4, the J gene TRBJ2-3; 11 bases agree with TRBD2. With V trimmed by 6 bases and J by 6 bases, 5 bases remained unmatched. Per the germline V gene, CDR1 is MRHNA and CDR2 is SNTAGT. This CDR3 contains 14 residues. The CDR3 DNA reads TGTGCCAGCAGCCTGACTAGCGGGGAGGATACGCAGTATTTT. As protein: CASSLTSGEDTQYF.

The V call is TRBV7-9, the J call TRBJ2-5, with 8 bases matching TRBD1. CDR1 and CDR2 from the germline V gene are SEHNR and FQNEAQ (reference sequence). The length of the CDR3 is 13 residues. The V and J ends lost 8 bases and 4 bases, in that order; junction bases with no gene match: 6. The CDR3 coding sequence is TGTGCCAGCGGATTGACAGGGGCAGAGACCCAGTACTTC. It translates to CASGLTGAETQYF.

J is TRBJ2-7 and V is TRBV9; 8 nucleotides match TRBD2. Losses at the gene ends were 0 bases for V and 2 bases for J; bases not matched to a gene: 7. CDR3 size: 16 residues. Per the germline V gene, CDR1 is SGDLS and CDR2 is YYNGEE. As DNA, the CDR3 is TGTGCCAGCAGCGTAGAGGCCCTAGCGGGTCCCTACGAGCAGTACTTC. Residues: CASSVEALAGPYEQYF.

This clone was picked up one time. The chain employs TRBV10-3 and TRBJ1-6; a possible D gene is TRBD1 (6 bases). CDR1 is ENHRY, CDR2 SYGVKD, per germline. The CDR3 extends over 17 amino acids. Trimming removed 10 bases from V and 1 base from J, with 20 bases in between. The CDR3 spells CATRGNVGRSYNSPLHF. In nucleotides, the CDR3 is TGTGCCACCAGGGGAAATGTGGGAAGATCCTATAATTCACCCCTCCACTTT.

V is TRBV6-6 and J is TRBJ2-7; D gene uncertain. The V and J ends lost 4 bases and 3 bases respectively, with 13 bases between them. Germline-derived CDR1 and CDR2 are MNHNY and SVGAGI (reference sequence). The CDR3 loop spans 14 amino acids. Here the CDR3 reads CASSFLGLHYEQYF. The CDR3 bases are TGTGCCAGCAGTTTCCTCGGGCTACACTACGAGCAGTACTTC.